The next 23 T cell receptor beta chains were all read from a single sample in a study of shared clonotypes between healthy human individuals. The repertoire was sequenced with immunoSEQ multiplex PCR; TCRdb's copy has only in-frame clones and lacks some. The table includes about 960,000 clones, 76% detected once. Sequences were obtained from memory CD4+ T cells sorted from blood. Subset of the sample: CD45RA-negative fraction. These receptors were taken from a young man in good health.

V is TRBV19 and J is TRBJ1-2; D is unresolved. Germline-derived CDR1 and CDR2 are LNHDA and SQIVND (reference sequence). There are 14 residues in the CDR3. V was cut by 5 bases and J by 2 bases, with 12 bases left in between. The CDR3 spells CASSRRTENYGYTF. CDR3 in DNA: TGTGCCAGTAGTCGCCGGACCGAAAACTATGGCTACACCTTC.

The CDR3 sequence: CASTLGTGVNTEAFF. CDR3 in DNA: TGTGCCAGCACCCTGGGCACAGGGGTGAACACTGAAGCTTTCTTT. V usage is TRBV7-6 and J usage is TRBJ1-1; 7 bases map to TRBD1. Germline V gene sequence: CDR1 SGHVS, CDR2 FNYEAQ. V lost 7 bases and J lost 0; bases outside the gene matches: 8. The CDR3 sequence is 15 residues long.

The chain links TRBV5-1 to TRBJ1-6, with TRBD1 identical over 11 bases. CDR1 and CDR2 from the germline V gene are SGHRS and YFSETQ. CDR3 length equals 16 residues. Unmatched junction bases numbered 6, after V lost 4 bases and J lost 6 bases. Written as DNA, the CDR3 is TGCGCCAGCAGCCAGCAGGACAGGGGGCTTAATTCACCCCTCCACTTT. It specifies CASSQQDRGLNSPLHF.

This chain connects TRBV29-1 to TRBJ1-2; no reliable D call. Per germline, CDR1 SQVTM and CDR2 ANQGSEA. The CDR3 totals 16 residues. Trimming took off 0 bases at V and 0 bases at J, with 14 bases between the two ends. For the CDR3, the DNA is TGCAGCGTTGAAGACACGGTGGGAGATTCTAACTATGGCTACACCTTC. Translation: CSVEDTVGDSNYGYTF. Drawing the rest from reference TRBV29-1 and TRBJ1-2, the complete variable domain is SAVISQKPSRDICQRGTSLTIQCQVDSQVTMMFWYRQQPGQSLTLIATANQGSEATYESGFVIDKFPISRPNLTFSTLTVSNMSPEDSSIYLCSVEDTVGDSNYGYTFGSGTRLTVV.

This clone was observed a few times. The chain is built from TRBV6-5 and TRBJ1-1; D unclear. The CDR3 loop spans 13 amino acids. V dropped 5 bases and J dropped 0 bases, with 7 bases sitting between them. From germline, CDR1 is MNHEY and CDR2 SVGAGI. Written as DNA, the CDR3 is TGTGCCAGCAGTGAGCGGGTGAACACTGAAGCTTTCTTT. Encoded protein: CASSERVNTEAFF.

This clone was counted at least ten times. The chain links TRBV19 to TRBJ2-2, with D perhaps TRBD2 (6 bases). CDR1 and CDR2 (germline): LNHDA, SQIVND (reference sequence). The CDR3 is 14 amino acids. With 1 base removed from V and 4 bases from J, the gap between germline ends came to 7 bases. Here the CDR3 reads CASSIGTTTGELFF. The CDR3, as DNA: TGTGCCAGTAGTATAGGGACTACCACCGGGGAGCTGTTTTTT.

The chain uses TRBV6-5 and TRBJ1-2; D uncertain. Trimming removed 5 bases from V and 7 bases from J, with 14 bases in between. This CDR3 has 13 residues. Germline V gene sequence: CDR1 MNHEY, CDR2 SVGAGI. CDR3 residues: CASSPHSGFGYTF. The CDR3 nucleotides are TGTGCCAGCAGTCCGCACTCGGGGTTTGGCTACACCTTC.

The V call is TRBV6-5, the J call TRBJ1-6; perhaps TRBD1 as D (5 bases). This CDR3 comprises 15 residues. Trimming stripped 4 bases from V and 8 bases from J, with 15 bases between. The germline gives CDR1 MNHEY, CDR2 SVGAGI. This chain's CDR3 is CASSSPYLTDSPLHF. CDR3 in DNA: TGTGCCAGCAGTTCGCCTTATCTGACAGATTCACCCCTCCACTTT.

V is TRBV7-2 and J is TRBJ2-5; 12 bases are shared with TRBD2. The germline V gene encodes CDR1 SGHTA and CDR2 FQGNSA. Unmatched junction bases numbered 8, after V lost 2 bases and J lost 4 bases. The CDR3 length is 17 residues. The CDR3 bases are TGTGCCAGCAGCTTATTCACTAGCGGGAGGTATATAGAGACCCAGTACTTC. Translating it yields CASSLFTSGRYIETQYF.

Turning to this clone: Distinct nucleotide sequences in the sample also encode this CDR3. V and J are TRBV10-3 and TRBJ1-2; weak D call: TRBD1 (6 bases). V lost 4 bases, J lost 3 bases, and 12 bases lay in between. Germline CDR1 is ENHRY and CDR2 is SYGVKD. This CDR3 spans 14 amino acids. The CDR3 DNA follows: TGTGCCATCAGTGCGACAGGACAGCACTATGGCTACACCTTC. Translating gives CAISATGQHYGYTF.

This clone was detected a few times. V and J are TRBV2 and TRBJ2-1, with D maybe TRBD2 (5 bases). Trimming pared 6 bases from V and 5 bases from J, leaving 14 bases between. Per the germline V gene, CDR1 is SNHLY and CDR2 is FYNNEI. There are 14 residues in the CDR3. DNA for the CDR3: TGTGCCAGCAGGGGGTTGAGGGAGAACAATGAGCAGTTCTTC. It codes for CASRGLRENNEQFF.

This chain joins TRBV5-1 and TRBJ1-4; TRBD1 agrees at 7 bases. The CDR3 is made up of 13 amino acids. V shed 5 bases, J shed 5 bases, and the junction held 3 bases outside the gene matches. Germline V lookup: CDR1 SGHRS, CDR2 YFSETQ. The CDR3 here is CASSRDRNEKLFF. Here the CDR3 DNA reads TGCGCCAGCAGTAGGGACAGAAATGAAAAACTGTTTTTT.

The rearrangement links TRBV13 to TRBJ1-1, with no clear D. V was trimmed by 2 bases and J by 8 bases, leaving 6 bases between them. The CDR3 sequence is 11 residues long. Germline V lookup: CDR1 PRHDT, CDR2 FYEKMQ (reference sequence). The CDR3 loop reads CASSLNGEAFF. As DNA, the CDR3 is TGTGCCAGCAGCTTAAACGGGGAAGCTTTCTTT.

This chain connects TRBV7-2 to TRBJ2-1, with D tentatively TRBD2 (5 bases). V was clipped by 5 bases and J by 0 bases, with 5 bases between them. This CDR3 contains 13 residues. The V gene's germline CDR1 is SGHTA and CDR2 FQGNSA. The CDR3 DNA is TGTGCCAGCAGCGGGAGCTCCTACAATGAGCAGTTCTTC. This translates into CASSGSSYNEQFF.

This clone has only a few counts. The chain carries TRBV18 and TRBJ1-4, with D uncertain. The CDR3 spans 14 residues. Trimming left V 4 bases short and J 4 bases short, with 10 bases between. From germline, CDR1 is KGHSH and CDR2 LQKENI. CDR3 residues: CASSQGIGNEKLFF. The DNA for the CDR3 is TGTGCCAGCTCACAGGGAATCGGTAATGAAAAACTGTTTTTT.

This chain links TRBV4-3 with TRBJ2-2; D call uncertain. This CDR3 comprises 14 residues. Germline V lookup: CDR1 LGHNA, CDR2 YSLEER. Trimming shortened V by 1 base and J by 1 base, and 4 bases separated the two germline ends. This chain's CDR3 is CASSQAENTGELFF. In nucleotides, the CDR3 is TGCGCCAGCAGCCAAGCCGAGAACACCGGGGAGCTGTTTTTT.

The chain is built from TRBV2 and TRBJ1-2; D is undetermined. Germline V CDR1 and CDR2: SNHLY, FYNNEI. CDR3 size: 13 residues. The germline V and J ends were trimmed by 10 bases and 8 bases, with 20 bases remaining between them. CDR3 sequence reads: CAILHVNPIGYTF. CDR3 DNA sequence: TGTGCCATCCTACACGTAAACCCGATCGGCTACACCTTC.

The V and J genes are TRBV5-4 and TRBJ1-4, with 12 bases aligning to TRBD1. With 2 bases clipped from V and 4 bases from J, the junction kept 6 bases outside the gene matches. Germline V gives CDR1 SGHNT, CDR2 YYREEE (reference sequence). This CDR3 region has 17 residues. The CDR3 is CASSLAGTGGINEKLFF. The DNA for the CDR3 is TGTGCCAGCAGCTTAGCCGGGACAGGGGGCATTAATGAAAAACTGTTTTTT. Full variable domain (rest looked up from reference TRBV5-4 and TRBJ1-4): ETGVTQSPTHLIKTRGQQVTLRCSSQSGHNTVSWYQQALGQGPQFIFQYYREEENGRGNFPPRFSGLQFPNYSSELNVNALELDDSALYLCASSLAGTGGINEKLFFGSGTQLSVL.

This clone appeared a single time. This rearrangement joins TRBV9 to TRBJ2-2; TRBD2 agrees at 7 bases. CDR1 is SGDLS and CDR2 is YYNGEE in the germline V gene. Trimming at V came to 0 bases and at J to 5 bases, leaving 16 bases not matched to a gene. This CDR3 region has 19 residues. CDR3 loop: CASSVGGEAGIALTGELFF. DNA for the CDR3: TGTGCCAGCAGCGTAGGGGGCGAAGCGGGAATTGCTCTTACCGGGGAGCTGTTTTTT.

This clone was seen only a few times. The chain combines TRBV7-2 with TRBJ2-3; 13 nucleotides match TRBD2. Germline CDR1 SGHTA, CDR2 FQGNSA. The V segment lost 5 bases and the J segment 5 bases; nucleotides outside the gene matches: 4. The CDR3 has 15 amino acids. The CDR3 coding sequence is TGTGCCAGCAGCCGTCGACTAGCGGGGGGAGATACGCAGTATTTT. Translation: CASSRRLAGGDTQYF.

The sample holds one count of this clone. The chain has TRBV5-1 and TRBJ2-2; D could derive from TRBD1 or TRBD2 (5 bases each). The germline CDR1 and CDR2 sequences are SGHRS and YFSETQ. This CDR3 has 18 residues. V lost 4 bases to trimming and J lost 1 base, with 20 bases between them. The CDR3 nucleotides read TGCGCCAGCAGCGAAAAAAGATGGGACGGGATGAACACCGGGGAGCTGTTTTTT. The encoded protein is CASSEKRWDGMNTGELFF. Full variable domain (remainder filled in from reference TRBV5-1 and TRBJ2-2): KAGVTQTPRYLIKTRGQQVTLSCSPISGHRSVSWYQQTPGQGLQFLFEYFSETQRNKGNFPGRFSGRQFSNSRSEMNVSTLELGDSALYLCASSEKRWDGMNTGELFFGEGSRLTVL.

The chain carries TRBV15 and TRBJ1-3; D gene uncertain. Germline V gene sequence: CDR1 LNHNV, CDR2 YYDKDF (reference sequence). The CDR3 is 14 residues long. V lost 1 base and J lost 2, with 6 bases in between. The CDR3 bases are TGTGCCACCAGCAGAGGGGGTCCTGGAAACACCATATATTTT. It translates to CATSRGGPGNTIYF.

With respect to this clone: Given a much more abundant clone one base away, this may be a read error. The chain joins TRBV7-9 to TRBJ1-2, with 7 bases that match TRBD1. The CDR3 totals 12 residues. Germline trimming cut 3 bases from V and 6 bases from J; bases unmatched to any gene: 1. Germline-derived CDR1 and CDR2 are SEHNR and FQNEAQ (reference sequence). CDR3 nucleotides: TGTGCCAGCAGCTTGACAGGGAATGGCTACACCTTC. Translating gives CASSLTGNGYTF. The entire variable domain, with the rest obtained from reference TRBV7-9 and TRBJ1-2, is as follows: DTGVSQNPRHKITKRGQNVTFRCDPISEHNRLYWYRQTLGQGPEFLTYFQNEAQLEKSRLLSDRFSAERPKGSFSTLEIQRTEQGDSAMYLCASSLTGNGYTFGSGTRLTVV.